This is a list of T cell receptor beta chains from one sample in a study of T cell responses to AZD1222 COVID-19 vaccine. Using immunoSEQ multiplex PCR, the repertoire was profiled, and TCRdb retains in-frame clones only, with some absent. This sample has about 92,000 clones; about nine tenths occur once, and the top ten carry 7.5%. The source was peripheral blood, collected on day 0 of AZD1222 vaccination. The receptor source for this set is an adult in good health. The CDR3 runs from the conserved cysteine through the conserved F or W. The order of the fields is J gene, D gene, V gene, clone size, CDR3 protein, CDR3 DNA. D genes are given only for firm matches. Some rows mark clone size as missing; the rest say once, few, many or name a class of expanded clone.

TRBJ1-1	NA	TRBV29-1	NA	CSVARSTEAFF	TGCAGCGTTGCCAGGTCCACTGAAGCTTTCTTT
TRBJ2-7	TRBD1	TRBV6-2/TRBV6-3	once	CASSYMSRGPYEQYF	TGTGCCAGCAGTTACATGAGCAGGGGGCCCTACGAGCAGTACTTC
TRBJ1-5	NA	TRBV6-2/TRBV6-3	NA	CASSFARGGDQPQHF	TGTGCCAGCAGTTTCGCCAGGGGAGGAGATCAGCCCCAGCATTTT
TRBJ1-1	TRBD1	TRBV7-2	NA	CASSSKTGVNTEAFF	TGTGCCAGCAGCTCCAAGACAGGGGTGAACACTGAAGCTTTCTTT
TRBJ1-4	NA	TRBV19	NA	CASSTPRRATNEKLFF	TGTGCCAGTAGTACCCCCCGACGAGCAACTAATGAAAAACTGTTTTTT
TRBJ2-5	TRBD2	TRBV18	NA	CASSPGRVYGTQYF	TGTGCCAGCTCACCGGGGAGGGTCTATGGGACCCAGTACTTC
TRBJ2-1	TRBD2	TRBV27	NA	CASTPGGGLALDEQFF	TGTGCCAGCACTCCCGGGGGGGGACTAGCCCTGGATGAGCAGTTCTTC
TRBJ2-1	TRBD2	TRBV29-1	NA	CNIPRGLAGRIGNEQFF	TGCAACATCCCCCGGGGGCTAGCGGGAAGGATAGGCAATGAGCAGTTCTTC
TRBJ1-6	NA	TRBV5-1	NA	CASSLDGQSSYNSPLHF	TGCGCCAGCAGCTTGGACGGCCAGAGCTCCTATAATTCACCCCTCCACTTT
TRBJ2-5	NA	TRBV5-1	NA	CASSLGSDSQETQYF	TGCGCCAGCAGCTTGGGCTCGGACAGCCAAGAGACCCAGTACTTC
TRBJ1-5	NA	TRBV12-3/TRBV12-4	NA	CASSLISQPQHF	TGTGCCAGCAGTTTAATCTCGCAGCCCCAGCATTTT
TRBJ1-1	NA	TRBV14	NA	CASSQTLGYTEAFF	TGTGCCAGCAGCCAGACCTTGGGATACACTGAAGCTTTCTTT
TRBJ2-3	NA	TRBV13	once	CASSQPSGAWHATQYF	TGTGCCAGCAGCCAACCCTCGGGGGCCTGGCACGCTACGCAGTATTTT
TRBJ2-3	TRBD2	TRBV5-4	NA	CASSPWRGSTDTQYF	TGTGCCAGCAGTCCCTGGCGGGGGAGCACAGATACGCAGTATTTT
TRBJ2-1	TRBD1	TRBV4-2	NA	CASSNAGDRGNEQFF	TGTGCCAGCAGCAACGCCGGGGACAGGGGGAATGAGCAGTTCTTC
TRBJ1-6	NA	TRBV27	NA	CASRVGGISPLHF	TGTGCCAGCAGGGTCGGGGGGATTTCACCCCTCCACTTT
TRBJ1-5	NA	TRBV7-6	NA	CASSPDGRNQPQHF	TGTGCCAGCAGCCCAGATGGGCGAAATCAGCCCCAGCATTTT
TRBJ1-5	NA	TRBV29-1	NA	CSVGTSSNQPQHF	TGCAGCGTTGGGACCTCGAGCAATCAGCCCCAGCATTTT
TRBJ2-5	NA	TRBV29-1	NA	CSALDWQETQYF	TGCAGCGCCCTGGACTGGCAAGAGACCCAGTACTTC
TRBJ1-3	NA	TRBV3-1/TRBV3-2	NA	CASSQELFSGNTIYF	TGTGCCAGCAGCCAAGAACTCTTCTCTGGAAACACCATATATTTT
TRBJ2-7	NA	TRBV7-2	NA	CASSLEAEYEQYF	TGTGCCAGCAGCTTAGAGGCAGAATACGAGCAGTACTTC
TRBJ2-3	NA	TRBV19	NA	CASSLGLLLTQYF	TGTGCCAGTAGTTTGGGACTCCTCCTTACGCAGTATTTT
TRBJ2-1	TRBD2	TRBV19	NA	CASSGTSDYNEQFF	TGTGCCAGTAGTGGGACTAGCGATTACAATGAGCAGTTCTTC
TRBJ1-6	NA	TRBV4-2	NA	CASSPWTNSPLHF	TGTGCCAGCAGCCCCTGGACAAATTCACCCCTCCACTTT
TRBJ1-4	NA	TRBV28	NA	CASKQGPLSEKLFF	TGTGCCAGCAAACAGGGTCCCCTATCCGAAAAACTGTTTTTT
TRBJ2-5	TRBD2	TRBV4-3	NA	CASSQQTSGNQETQYF	TGCGCCAGCAGCCAACAGACTAGCGGGAACCAAGAGACCCAGTACTTC
TRBJ2-2	TRBD2	TRBV11-3	few	CASSRGGVDAGELFF	TGTGCCAGCAGCCGCGGGGGAGTTGACGCCGGGGAGCTGTTTTTT
TRBJ1-3	TRBD1	TRBV4-3	few	CASSPDRGYGNTIYF	TGCGCCAGCAGCCCTGACAGGGGGTATGGAAACACCATATATTTT
TRBJ1-1	NA	TRBV29-1	NA	CSVAEGAGTEAFF	TGCAGCGTAGCCGAAGGGGCCGGGACTGAAGCTTTCTTT
TRBJ1-3	NA	TRBV5-4	once	CASSFSMDPSGNTIYF	TGTGCCAGCAGCTTTTCGATGGACCCCTCTGGAAACACCATATATTTT
TRBJ1-4	NA	TRBV6-5	NA	CASSYSGHFEKLFF	TGTGCCAGCAGTTACTCGGGGCACTTCGAAAAACTGTTTTTT
TRBJ2-2	NA	TRBV5-1	once	CASSAVQGNGELFF	TGCGCCAGCAGCGCGGTACAGGGCAACGGGGAGCTGTTTTTT
TRBJ1-5	NA	TRBV2	NA	CASSEEQTSNQPQHF	TGTGCCAGCAGTGAAGAACAGACTAGCAATCAGCCCCAGCATTTT